This is a list of T cell receptor beta chains from one sample in a study of HIV-infected children after antiretroviral therapy interruption. TCRdb ran MiXCR on the 3' RACE reads and lists one entry per CDR3 protein. The table has some 16,000 distinct CDR3 sequences, approximately 3% seen once. The sample in question was CD45RA+ CD4+ T cells from PBMCs, obtained from a donor given antiretroviral therapy, either interrupted or continuous. The source is a child aged 2 to 17 with HIV. The CDR3 runs from the conserved cysteine through the conserved F or W. Each record gives: clone size, J gene, V gene, D gene, CDR3 length, CDR3 protein, CDR3 DNA. D genes are given only for firm matches. Clone size is given for some rows only: seen once, a few or many times, or a class if the clone is expanded.

many	TRBJ2-7	TRBV10-2	.	12	CASSDAGYEQYF	TGTGCCAGCAGTGATGCTGGCTATGAACAGTACTTC
many	TRBJ2-1	TRBV5-5	.	15	CASSSIRVGGNEQFF	TGTGCCAGCAGCAGTATCAGGGTAGGGGGAAATGAGCAGTTCTTC
.	TRBJ1-3	TRBV20-1	.	17	CSANSPGPEGVRNTIYF	TGCAGTGCTAATAGCCCAGGGCCCGAGGGTGTGAGAAACACCATATATTTT
many	TRBJ2-5	TRBV19	.	16	CASSINERGFGETQYF	TGTGCCAGTAGTATAAACGAGCGAGGCTTTGGAGAGACCCAGTACTTC
medium-sized	TRBJ1-2	TRBV24-1	TRBD1	16	CATSDRQGPANYGYTF	TGTGCCACCAGTGACCGACAGGGACCAGCTAACTATGGCTACACCTTC
many	TRBJ1-5	TRBV6-6	TRBD1	20	CASARTPGTGAGSGNQPQHF	TGTGCCAGCGCTCGTACCCCCGGGACAGGGGCTGGATCGGGCAATCAGCCCCAGCATTTT
.	TRBJ1-2	TRBV7-3	TRBD1	16	CASSSSLLQGAYGYTF	TGTGCCAGCAGCTCAAGCCTCCTCCAGGGGGCATATGGCTACACCTTC
many	TRBJ2-1	TRBV4-1	.	12	CASSLPFGEQFF	TGCGCCAGCAGCCTCCCTTTCGGTGAGCAGTTCTTC
many	TRBJ1-1	TRBV11-2	.	13	CASSSYSDTEAFF	TGTGCCAGCAGCTCCTACTCGGACACTGAAGCTTTCTTT
many	TRBJ1-4	TRBV20-1	TRBD1	14	CSATADRAREKLFF	TGCAGTGCTACCGCGGACAGGGCTCGTGAAAAACTGTTTTTT
many	TRBJ1-1	TRBV7-2	TRBD1	13	CASSWDRESEAFF	TGTGCCAGCAGCTGGGACAGGGAATCTGAAGCTTTCTTT
many	TRBJ1-2	TRBV2	.	12	CASSVVDGSYTF	TGTGCCAGCAGTGTGGTGGACGGGAGCTACACCTTC
many	TRBJ1-3	TRBV20-1	TRBD1	16	CSAEGDRLYSGNTIYF	TGCAGTGCTGAGGGGGACAGGTTGTACTCTGGAAACACCATATATTTT
many	TRBJ2-7	TRBV14	TRBD2	18	CASSQRKSGRVRRDEQYF	TGTGCCAGCAGCCAACGCAAGAGCGGGAGGGTTAGGCGCGACGAGCAGTACTTC
many	TRBJ1-4	TRBV20-1	TRBD1	19	CSARLSEGQGARANEKLFF	TGCAGTGCTAGGCTCTCGGAGGGACAGGGGGCGAGGGCTAATGAAAAACTGTTTTTT
many	TRBJ2-7	TRBV7-8	.	13	CASSPDALSGQYF	TGTGCCAGCAGCCCCGATGCCCTTAGTGGGCAGTACTTC
many	TRBJ2-2	TRBV7-8	TRBD1	16	CASRSQGQINTGELFF	TGTGCCAGCAGGTCCCAGGGACAGATTAACACCGGGGAGCTGTTTTTT
few	TRBJ1-1	TRBV29-1	.	12	CSGQYMNTEAFF	TGCAGCGGACAGTACATGAACACTGAAGCTTTCTTT
medium-sized	TRBJ1-5	TRBV18	TRBD1	14	CASSGGQYNQPQHF	TGTGCCAGCTCAGGGGGACAGTACAATCAGCCCCAGCATTTT
many	TRBJ2-7	TRBV20-1	TRBD1	12	CSAPQGVDEQYF	TGCAGTGCTCCACAGGGGGTGGACGAGCAGTACTTC
many	TRBJ2-3	TRBV20-1	TRBD1	15	CSAPSGTGSTDTQYF	TGCAGTGCTCCATCCGGGACAGGGAGCACAGATACGCAGTATTTT
many	TRBJ2-1	TRBV4-2	.	15	CASSQERGHWYEQFF	TGTGCCAGCAGCCAAGAGCGGGGGCATTGGTATGAGCAGTTCTTC
many	TRBJ2-5	TRBV19	TRBD1	16	CASTPGTGGRWETQYF	TGTGCCAGTACTCCCGGGACAGGGGGCCGCTGGGAGACCCAGTACTTC
many	TRBJ2-2	TRBV7-2	TRBD2	17	CASSLTSLAGGTGELFF	TGTGCCAGCAGTTTAACCTCCCTAGCGGGAGGCACCGGGGAGCTGTTTTTT
many	TRBJ1-1	TRBV10-2	TRBD1	16	CASTDPFWTGATEAFF	TGCGCCAGCACTGATCCATTTTGGACAGGGGCGACTGAAGCTTTCTTT
many	TRBJ1-5	TRBV7-2	.	15	CASSLAGLRSQPQHF	TGTGCCAGCAGCTTAGCGGGGTTAAGGAGTCAGCCCCAGCATTTT
many	TRBJ1-1	TRBV12-3/TRBV12-4	.	13	CASSPIVNTEAFF	TGTGCCAGCAGCCCCATTGTGAACACTGAAGCTTTCTTT
medium-sized	TRBJ2-1	TRBV12-3/TRBV12-4	.	15	CASSLSGPAYNEQFF	TGTGCCAGCAGTTTATCGGGGCCCGCCTACAATGAGCAGTTCTTC
many	TRBJ2-7	TRBV6-6	.	14	CASSSGRTSYEQYF	TGTGCCAGCAGTTCCGGACGGACCTCCTACGAGCAGTACTTC
many	TRBJ2-2	TRBV7-7	.	15	CASSPAWGYTGELFF	TGTGCCAGCAGTCCGGCCTGGGGCTACACCGGGGAGCTGTTTTTT
.	TRBJ2-1	TRBV30	.	12	CAWSAGYAEQFF	TGTGCCTGGAGTGCTGGCTATGCTGAGCAGTTCTTC
many	TRBJ2-3	TRBV7-3	TRBD2	17	CASSLPPRGGSTDTQYF	TGTGCCAGCAGCTTACCGCCCCGGGGGGGCAGCACAGATACGCAGTATTTT
many	TRBJ1-1	TRBV12-3/TRBV12-4	.	13	CASTPGMNTEAFF	TGTGCCAGCACCCCCGGGATGAACACTGAAGCTTTCTTT
many	TRBJ2-1	TRBV7-2	.	16	CASSLARGLSTGEQFF	TGTGCCAGCAGCTTAGCACGGGGCCTAAGTACGGGTGAGCAGTTCTTC
many	TRBJ1-5	TRBV30	TRBD1	17	CAWSANTGQGSNQPQHF	TGTGCCTGGAGTGCAAATACCGGACAGGGCAGCAATCAGCCCCAGCATTTT
many	TRBJ2-3	TRBV28	.	12	CASSWGADTQYF	TGTGCCAGCAGTTGGGGGGCAGATACGCAGTATTTT
many	TRBJ2-1	TRBV20-1	TRBD2	16	CSATKTSGVSYNEQFF	TGCAGTGCTACCAAGACTAGCGGGGTCTCCTACAATGAGCAGTTCTTC
medium-sized	TRBJ1-2	TRBV20-1	.	13	CSARNRENYGYTF	TGCAGTGCTCGCAACAGGGAAAACTATGGCTACACCTTC
many	TRBJ1-6	TRBV19	.	17	CASSLRQESSYNSPLHF	TGTGCCAGTAGTCTCAGACAGGAAAGCTCCTATAATTCACCCCTCCACTTT
many	TRBJ2-1	TRBV5-6	.	14	CASSFNGPPNEQFF	TGTGCCAGCAGCTTCAACGGCCCTCCCAATGAGCAGTTCTTC
many	TRBJ2-2	TRBV23-1	.	14	CASGRLENTGELFF	TGCGCCAGCGGGAGACTGGAGAACACCGGGGAGCTGTTTTTT
few	TRBJ2-7	TRBV28	TRBD1	13	CASRRPGTGEQYF	TGTGCCAGCAGACGTCCCGGGACAGGCGAGCAGTACTTC
many	TRBJ1-1	TRBV20-1	.	14	CSARADTGYPEAFF	TGCAGTGCTAGAGCCGACACAGGGTACCCTGAAGCTTTCTTT
many	TRBJ2-1	TRBV11-2	.	17	CASSLSPPVEAYNEQFF	TGTGCCAGCAGCTTATCTCCTCCGGTAGAGGCGTACAATGAGCAGTTCTTC
medium-sized	TRBJ2-4	TRBV28	.	15	CASKGFGSAKNIQYF	TGTGCCAGCAAGGGTTTTGGTTCAGCCAAAAACATTCAGTACTTC
many	TRBJ2-7	TRBV7-7	.	14	CASSLRAGLNEQYF	TGTGCTAGCAGCTTAAGGGCAGGGTTGAACGAGCAGTACTTC
many	TRBJ2-2	TRBV6-5	.	14	CASSYFGSTGELFF	TGTGCCAGCAGTTACTTCGGCAGTACCGGGGAGCTGTTTTTT
many	TRBJ1-2	TRBV18	.	14	CASSPADANYGYTF	TGTGCCAGCTCACCGGCGGACGCTAACTATGGCTACACCTTC
many	TRBJ2-1	TRBV7-8	.	13	CASRSYREPEQFF	TGTGCCAGCAGATCTTACAGGGAGCCTGAGCAGTTCTTC
many	TRBJ2-2	TRBV28	TRBD2	18	CASSFPTSGRARTGELFF	TGTGCCAGCAGTTTCCCGACTAGCGGGAGGGCCCGAACCGGGGAGCTGTTTTTT
many	TRBJ2-1	TRBV6-6	.	13	CASGVTIRAEQFF	TGTGCCAGCGGTGTGACAATCCGGGCTGAGCAGTTCTTC
many	TRBJ2-1	TRBV4-2	.	11	CASSQGAEQFF	TGTGCCAGCAGCCAAGGTGCTGAGCAGTTCTTC